The rows below give T cell receptor beta chains drawn from one sample of a study of blood T cell repertoires in COVID-19. Here immunoSEQ multiplex PCR was the method, and the copy in TCRdb shows in-frame clones only, minus some. The data hold 110,000 to 150,000 clones, with around nine tenths observed a single time. Sequencing input: peripheral blood. The receptor set was obtained from a man aged 45-65 years with active or convalescent COVID-19. The CDR3 runs from the conserved cysteine through the conserved F or W. Fields, in order: clone size, V gene, D gene, J gene, CDR3 DNA, CDR3 protein. A D gene is named only where the DNA matches it firmly. The listing skips clone size in some rows; elsewhere it reads once, few, many or a size class.

-	TRBV4-3	TRBD2	TRBJ2-7	TGCGCCAGCAGCCAAGATTATCTAGCGGACTACGAGCAGTACTTC	CASSQDYLADYEQYF
-	TRBV9	TRBD2	TRBJ2-7	TGTGCCAGCAGCGTAGCTGCTCTAGCGGGAGGGAACGAGCAGTACTTC	CASSVAALAGGNEQYF
-	TRBV18	-	TRBJ2-1	TGTGCCAGCTCACCCCAGGTGGGCTCCTACAATGAGCAGTTCTTC	CASSPQVGSYNEQFF
once	TRBV18	TRBD1	TRBJ1-2	TGTGCCAGCTCAGCAGTTGGGACAGGAGAAATCTATGGCTACACCTTC	CASSAVGTGEIYGYTF
-	TRBV27	-	TRBJ1-2	TGTGCCAGCACCATCCGGGGGGAGGGTGGCTATGGCTACACCTTC	CASTIRGEGGYGYTF
-	TRBV2	TRBD1	TRBJ2-2	TGTGCCAGCAGTTCGCCGACAGGGGTCACCGGGGAGCTGTTTTTT	CASSSPTGVTGELFF
-	TRBV3-1/TRBV3-2	-	TRBJ2-2	TGTGCCAGCAGCCATCTCCCCGGGGAGCTGTTTTTT	CASSHLPGELFF
-	TRBV7-6	-	TRBJ2-3	TGTGCCAGCAGCTATTCTAGCCGTAGCACAGATACGCAGTATTTT	CASSYSSRSTDTQYF
-	TRBV27	-	TRBJ2-2	TGTGCCAGCAGTTTAAGGGGCGGAACCGCGAACACCGGGGAGCTGTTTTTT	CASSLRGGTANTGELFF
-	TRBV28	TRBD2	TRBJ2-1	TGTGCCAGCAGTTCCTATAACAGGGGACTAGCGGGATACAATGAGCAGTTCTTC	CASSSYNRGLAGYNEQFF
-	TRBV7-3	-	TRBJ2-2	TGTGCCAGCAGCCCCGCGGACAAAACCGGGGAGCTGTTTTTT	CASSPADKTGELFF
-	TRBV19	TRBD1	TRBJ1-6	TGTGCCAGTAGCAAGGGACAGAATAATTCACCCCTCCACTTT	CASSKGQNNSPLHF
-	TRBV7-6	-	TRBJ2-1	TGTGCCAGCAGCTTAGCGTCGGTAGCGGGTCTCGGGGGCGATGAGCAGTTCTTC	CASSLASVAGLGGDEQFF
once	TRBV5-4	-	TRBJ1-2	TGTGCCAGCAGCCCCCCCGGCAGGTCCTATGGCTACACCTTC	CASSPPGRSYGYTF
-	TRBV30	TRBD1	TRBJ2-5	TGTGCCTGGAGTTTCAAACCCAGGGGGCGAGGGGAGACCCAGTACTTC	CAWSFKPRGRGETQYF
-	TRBV7-6	TRBD1	TRBJ2-7	TGTGCCAGCAGCTTAGGAACAGGGGGCTATATCTCCTACGAGCAGTACTTC	CASSLGTGGYISYEQYF
few	TRBV30	-	TRBJ1-1	TGTGCCTGGATCCACCGGGGGAAGAACACTGAAGCTTTCTTT	CAWIHRGKNTEAFF
-	TRBV2	-	TRBJ2-3	TGTGCCAGCCTCGGCGCGGTTGACACAGATACGCAGTATTTT	CASLGAVDTDTQYF
-	TRBV12-3/TRBV12-4	-	TRBJ1-4	TGTGCCAGCAGTTTAGCCCGTGAAAAACTGTTTTTT	CASSLAREKLFF
-	TRBV9	-	TRBJ2-3	TGTGCCAGCAGCGTGAACCCGACTAGCACAGATACGCAGTATTTT	CASSVNPTSTDTQYF
few	TRBV19	TRBD1	TRBJ1-2	TGTGCCAGTAGTCCCTGGGACAGGGAAATCCATGGCTACACCTTC	CASSPWDREIHGYTF
-	TRBV24-1	TRBD1	TRBJ1-5	TGTGCCACCAGTGGGACAGGTTTCAATCAGCCCCAGCATTTT	CATSGTGFNQPQHF
-	TRBV4-1	-	TRBJ1-2	TGCGCCAGCAGCGTCCCAGGAGGCGGCTACACCTTC	CASSVPGGGYTF
-	TRBV9	-	TRBJ2-7	TGTGCCAGCAGCAGGACTGAGAACGAGCAGTACTTC	CASSRTENEQYF
few	TRBV5-6	TRBD1	TRBJ2-7	TGTGCCAGCAGCTTGGTAGGGACAGGGGGCCGCTACGAGCAGTACTTC	CASSLVGTGGRYEQYF
-	TRBV2	TRBD2	TRBJ2-5	TGTGCCAGCAGTGAACCTGGGACTAGCGACCAAGAGACCCAGTACTTC	CASSEPGTSDQETQYF
-	TRBV30	-	TRBJ2-2	TGTGCCTGGAGTGTACAAGGGGTTACCGGGGAGCTGTTTTTT	CAWSVQGVTGELFF
-	TRBV2	-	TRBJ2-2	TGTGCCAGCAGCTCCCGCGGGGTCACCGGGGAGCTGTTTTTT	CASSSRGVTGELFF
few	TRBV6-5	-	TRBJ2-7	TGTGCCAGCAGTTCCCAGGAGGTGTTACCTTCCTACGAGCAGTACTTC	CASSSQEVLPSYEQYF
-	TRBV6-5	TRBD2	TRBJ2-1	TGTGCCAGCAGTTCTCCGGGACTAGCGGGAGTTAATGAGCAGTTCTTC	CASSSPGLAGVNEQFF
-	TRBV19	-	TRBJ1-2	TGTGCCAGTAGTATATATTCTAACTATGGCTACACCTTC	CASSIYSNYGYTF
-	TRBV24-1	TRBD1	TRBJ1-1	TGTGCCACCAAGGGGACAGGGGAAAACACTGAAGCTTTCTTT	CATKGTGENTEAFF
-	TRBV7-2	-	TRBJ1-5	TGTGCCAGCAGCAGGGACATGGGCAATCAGCCCCAGCATTTT	CASSRDMGNQPQHF
-	TRBV9	-	TRBJ2-3	TGTGCCAGCAGCTCCCGGGAACAGACAAGCACAGATACGCAGTATTTT	CASSSREQTSTDTQYF
-	TRBV5-1	TRBD1	TRBJ2-6	TGCGCCAGCAGCTTCGGGACAGGGGGCGGTGGGGCCAACGTCCTGACTTTC	CASSFGTGGGGANVLTF
-	TRBV28	TRBD1	TRBJ1-5	TGTGCCAGCAGAAACGCAGGGGGCTTCAATCAGCCCCAGCATTTT	CASRNAGGFNQPQHF
-	TRBV7-2	-	TRBJ2-2	TGTGCCAGCAGCTTAGAACTGGGCTACGGGGAGCTGTTTTTT	CASSLELGYGELFF
-	TRBV9	TRBD1	TRBJ1-4	TGTGCCAGCAGCGCGGAGGGGGCACTTAATGAAAAACTGTTTTTT	CASSAEGALNEKLFF
-	TRBV28	TRBD1	TRBJ2-7	TGTGCCAGCAGCACAACGGGGACAGCTTCCTACGAGCAGTACTTC	CASSTTGTASYEQYF
once	TRBV2	-	TRBJ1-4	TGTGCCAGCAGTCGATCCCCGGAGGCTGAAAAACTGTTTTTT	CASSRSPEAEKLFF
-	TRBV29-1	TRBD2	TRBJ2-5	TGCAGCGCAGGACTAGCGGGAATCAGCGGGACCCAGTACTTC	CSAGLAGISGTQYF
-	TRBV11-2	TRBD2	TRBJ2-1	TGTGCCAGCAGCTCCAGGCCGACTAGCGGGAGGCGCAACAATGAGCAGTTCTTC	CASSSRPTSGRRNNEQFF
once	TRBV5-1	-	TRBJ1-1	TGCGCCAGCAGCTTGGACGGGGAAACTGAAGCTTTCTTT	CASSLDGETEAFF
once	TRBV18	-	TRBJ2-3	TGTGCCAGCTCAATGGCCAGGGTTGGCACAGATACGCAGTATTTT	CASSMARVGTDTQYF
-	TRBV5-5	-	TRBJ1-1	TGTGCCAGCAGCTCGGGGTGGGGAGGAACTGAAGCTTTCTTT	CASSSGWGGTEAFF
-	TRBV15	TRBD1	TRBJ2-5	TGTGCCACCAGCAGAACCCCCGGGACAGGGCAGGGAGAGACCCAGTACTTC	CATSRTPGTGQGETQYF
-	TRBV18	-	TRBJ1-1	TGTGCCAGCTCACCATATCCCCAGGCGCCGAGCAGGGGAAAGGACACTGAAGCTTTCTTT	CASSPYPQAPSRGKDTEAFF
-	TRBV7-9	-	TRBJ2-1	TGTGCCAGCAGCACAGAATATAAGCAGTTCTTC	CASSTEYKQFF
-	TRBV5-4	-	TRBJ1-4	TGTGCCAGCAGCTTGTTCCTGAACTCTGCAACTAATGAAAAACTGTTTTTT	CASSLFLNSATNEKLFF
-	TRBV12-3/TRBV12-4	-	TRBJ2-7	TGTGCCAGCAGTTTGACAGGATACGAGCAGTACTTC	CASSLTGYEQYF
-	TRBV28	TRBD1	TRBJ1-1	TGTGCCAGCAGCCGACAGGGGATTAACACTGAAGCTTTCTTT	CASSRQGINTEAFF
-	TRBV2	-	TRBJ1-5	TGTGCCAGCAGTGAAGCCGGGCTAGGGGGTCAGCCCCAGCATTTT	CASSEAGLGGQPQHF
-	TRBV18	TRBD1	TRBJ2-1	TGTGCCAGCTCACCGGGACAGGGGATGTACAATGAGCAGTTCTTC	CASSPGQGMYNEQFF
-	TRBV24-1	TRBD1	TRBJ2-1	TGTGCCACCAGTGATTACCGACAGGGGGCAGGATACAATGAGCAGTTCTTC	CATSDYRQGAGYNEQFF
-	TRBV2	-	TRBJ2-6	TGTGCCAGCCCCTCCTCTGGGGCCAACGTCCTGACTTTC	CASPSSGANVLTF
-	TRBV7-9	TRBD1	TRBJ1-2	TGTGCCAGCAGCACGGGACAGCGAAACTATGGCTACACCTTC	CASSTGQRNYGYTF
-	TRBV6-6	-	TRBJ2-7	TGTGCCAGCAGTTACTCTGCCGAGAGCTCCTACGAGCAGTACTTC	CASSYSAESSYEQYF
-	TRBV19	TRBD1	TRBJ2-5	TGTGCCAGTCAACGGACAGGGGGTCGAGAGACCCAGTACTTC	CASQRTGGRETQYF